This is a list of T cell receptor beta chains from one sample in a study of blood T cell dynamics during melanoma immunotherapy. Here immunoSEQ multiplex PCR was the method, and the copy in TCRdb shows in-frame clones only, minus some. The sample includes more than 15,000 clones, 65% to 90% of them seen just once. Sequencing was performed on blood, taken from a patient treated with checkpoint blockade. These receptors were taken from a human donor with melanoma. Each CDR3 is given with its conserved first and last residue. The D gene is left open where the match is weak. Not all rows give a size; the values are once, few, many and, for expanded clones, a class.

abundance	j_gene	d_gene	v_gene	CDR3nt	CDR3aa
NA	TRBJ2-7	TRBD2	TRBV27	TGTGCCAGCAGGGCCAGCGGGAGCAACGAGCAGTACTTC	CASRASGSNEQYF
NA	TRBJ2-3	TRBD1	TRBV5-5	TGTGCCAGCAGCTGGGGACAGGGGGCGCGTGATACGCAGTATTTT	CASSWGQGARDTQYF
NA	TRBJ2-6	NA	TRBV30	TGTGCCTGGAGTGTATCTTCGATTTCTGGGGCCAACGTCCTGACTTTC	CAWSVSSISGANVLTF
NA	TRBJ2-3	NA	TRBV28	TGTGCCAGCAGCCCCACGGGCAGGGGCTTCAGCACAGATACGCAGTATTTT	CASSPTGRGFSTDTQYF
NA	TRBJ2-3	TRBD2	TRBV6-4	TGTGCCAGGGGGACTAGCGGGAGGTTTACAGATACGCAGTATTTT	CARGTSGRFTDTQYF
NA	TRBJ1-3	NA	TRBV5-1	TGCGCCAGCAGCTCGGACGGGAACTCTGGAAACACCATATATTTT	CASSSDGNSGNTIYF
NA	TRBJ1-6	NA	TRBV27	TGTGCCAGCAGTTTGGCGGAGGGACGTCGTTCACCCCTCCACTTT	CASSLAEGRRSPLHF
NA	TRBJ2-4	TRBD2	TRBV7-2	TGTGCCAGCAGCGGATCGGGACTAGCGGGAGAAAACATTCAGTACTTC	CASSGSGLAGENIQYF
NA	TRBJ1-4	TRBD1	TRBV9	TGTGCCAGCAGCGTGGACAGGGGAGGCGAAAAACTGTTTTTT	CASSVDRGGEKLFF
NA	TRBJ1-4	NA	TRBV11-2	TGTGCCAGCAGCCCGGGATCTAATGAAAAACTGTTTTTT	CASSPGSNEKLFF
NA	TRBJ1-3	TRBD1	TRBV7-8	TGTGCCAGCAGCTTACCCAGGACAGGGGACTCCTCTGGAAACACCATATATTTT	CASSLPRTGDSSGNTIYF
NA	TRBJ2-1	TRBD1	TRBV7-8	TGTGCCAGCAGCTCATACGACAGGGGCCGATACAATGAGCAGTTCTTC	CASSSYDRGRYNEQFF
NA	TRBJ2-1	NA	TRBV6-5	TGTGCCAGCAAAAGGCTGGGAGTGGAATCGGGTGAGCAGTTCTTC	CASKRLGVESGEQFF
few	TRBJ1-5	NA	TRBV5-5	TGTGCCAGCAGTCCAGGGATACTAAGCAATCAGCCCCAGCATTTT	CASSPGILSNQPQHF
NA	TRBJ2-1	NA	TRBV12-5	TGTGCTAGTGGTCTAAGGATCTACAATGAGCAGTTCTTC	CASGLRIYNEQFF
once	TRBJ1-3	NA	TRBV4-2	TGTGCCAGCAGCCAGGGAACATCTTCGTCTGGAAACACCATATATTTT	CASSQGTSSSGNTIYF
NA	TRBJ2-1	TRBD2	TRBV27	TGTGCCAGCAGCCCAAACTCCTTTAGCGGGAGGTCCCCCCGGAACTCCTACAATGAGCAGTTCTTC	CASSPNSFSGRSPRNSYNEQFF
NA	TRBJ2-5	TRBD1	TRBV7-2	TGTGCCAGCAGCGCCGGACAGGGGGGAGAGACCCAGTACTTC	CASSAGQGGETQYF
few	TRBJ1-1	NA	TRBV7-3	TGTGCCAGCAGCGAAAGAGGGGTCACTGAAGCTTTCTTT	CASSERGVTEAFF
NA	TRBJ1-2	NA	TRBV7-9	TGTGCCAGCAGCTTGACGGGATATGGCTACACCTTC	CASSLTGYGYTF
few	TRBJ1-2	NA	TRBV19	TGTGCCAGTAGTAGAGGGGTCGAATATGGCTACACCTTC	CASSRGVEYGYTF
NA	TRBJ2-1	NA	TRBV7-9	TGTGCCAGCAGCTTGTCCGTCTACAATGAGCAGTTCTTC	CASSLSVYNEQFF
NA	TRBJ2-6	NA	TRBV4-3	TGCGCCAGCAGCCTTCAGATTAGCTCTGGGGCCAACGTCCTGACTTTC	CASSLQISSGANVLTF
NA	TRBJ1-5	NA	TRBV6-5	TGTGCCAGCAGTTACGGTGGGAATCAGCCCCAGCATTTT	CASSYGGNQPQHF
large	TRBJ2-2	TRBD1	TRBV6-4	TGTGCCAGCAGTGACTCACAGGGGGACACCGGGGAGCTGTTTTTT	CASSDSQGDTGELFF
NA	TRBJ2-5	NA	TRBV4-2	TGTGCCAGCAGCCAAGTGGCAGCCCAAGAGACCCAGTACTTC	CASSQVAAQETQYF
NA	TRBJ2-3	TRBD1	TRBV6-5	TGTGCCAGCACTCCCTCGACAGGGCATACGCAGTATTTT	CASTPSTGHTQYF
NA	TRBJ1-4	NA	TRBV7-9	TGTGCCAGCAGCATACAGGGAAGTAATGAAAAACTGTTTTTT	CASSIQGSNEKLFF
once	TRBJ2-7	NA	TRBV11-2	TGTGCCAGCAGTCGTCCGGACAGCTACGAGCAGTACTTC	CASSRPDSYEQYF
NA	TRBJ1-3	NA	TRBV7-6	TGTGCCAGCAGCTCCGTAGGTTTCGACGGATACTCTGGAAACACCATATATTTT	CASSSVGFDGYSGNTIYF
NA	TRBJ2-3	NA	TRBV5-1	TGCGCCAGCAGCTTGGCCCAACCCGCAGATACGCAGTATTTT	CASSLAQPADTQYF
NA	TRBJ2-1	NA	TRBV6-4	TGTGCCAGCAGTGACTCAGCGGGCTCCTACAATGAGCAGTTCTTC	CASSDSAGSYNEQFF
NA	TRBJ1-4	TRBD1	TRBV19	TGTGCCAGTAGTATCCTCGGACAGGGTAGTGAAAAACTGTTTTTT	CASSILGQGSEKLFF
NA	TRBJ1-1	NA	TRBV11-3	TGTGCCAGCAGCCCAGAACAGATTATGAACACTGAAGCTTTCTTT	CASSPEQIMNTEAFF
NA	TRBJ2-7	NA	TRBV7-2	TGTGCCAGCAGCTACACTTCAGAGTATCCCTCCTACGAGCAGTACTTC	CASSYTSEYPSYEQYF
NA	TRBJ1-4	NA	TRBV5-6	TGTGCCAGCAGCAGTATCCGCGACAGTGCAACTAATGAAAAACTGTTTTTT	CASSSIRDSATNEKLFF
NA	TRBJ2-7	TRBD2	TRBV7-2	TGTGCCAGCAGCCCATCACTAGGGAGGGCCTACGAGCAGTACTTC	CASSPSLGRAYEQYF
few	TRBJ1-1	NA	TRBV28	TGTGCCACCAGACAGGTGACTGAAGCTTTCTTT	CATRQVTEAFF
NA	TRBJ2-1	NA	TRBV4-1	TGCGCCAGCAGCCCAGGACAGTTGTACAATGAGCAGTTCTTC	CASSPGQLYNEQFF
few	TRBJ2-1	NA	TRBV7-9	TGTGCCAGCAGCTGGGACACTTCTTACAATGAGCAGTTCTTC	CASSWDTSYNEQFF
NA	TRBJ2-7	NA	TRBV20-1	TGCAGTGCTAGCTTTCATCACGAGCAGTACTTC	CSASFHHEQYF
NA	TRBJ2-2	NA	TRBV7-8	TGTGCCAGCAGCTTAGACACCCTAGCGCAAGCGAACACCGGGGAGCTGTTTTTT	CASSLDTLAQANTGELFF
NA	TRBJ2-4	NA	TRBV30	TGTGCCTGGAGCGGGGGGCATAACATTCAGTACTTC	CAWSGGHNIQYF
NA	TRBJ2-6	NA	TRBV11-2	TGTGCCAGCAGCTTAGAGGACTCTGGGGCCAACGTCCTGACTTTC	CASSLEDSGANVLTF
NA	TRBJ2-7	NA	TRBV11-3	TGTGCCAGCAGCCTCGATGTCGAGCAGTACTTC	CASSLDVEQYF